A selection of T cell receptor beta chains follows, all from one sample in a study of shared clonotypes between healthy human individuals. Here immunoSEQ multiplex PCR was the method, and the copy in TCRdb shows in-frame clones only, minus some. The table includes 600,000 to 750,000 clones, 72% detected once. Sequenced material: memory CD4+ T cells sorted from blood. The source of these receptors is a woman between 25 and 40 years old in good health. Each CDR3 is given with its conserved first and last residue.

TRBV11-2	TRBJ2-1	CASSSSGLSYNEQFF
TRBV29-1	TRBJ1-5	CSVATGTGVDQPQHF
TRBV27	TRBJ1-5	CASSFRSGLREPQHF
TRBV4-2	TRBJ2-3	CASSQQPGLGADTQYF
TRBV18	TRBJ1-4	CASGRQFGGNEKLFF
TRBV23-1	TRBJ2-7	CASSHGQPTIYEQYF
TRBV19	TRBJ2-5	CASSIRGTGVSKTQYF
TRBV10-3	TRBJ1-5	CAISGQLNQPQHF
TRBV21-1	TRBJ2-7	CASINKRPAGRSEQYF
TRBV6-6	TRBJ2-5	CASTRGQQETQYF
TRBV5-1	TRBJ2-7	CASSQILAGGPYEQYF
TRBV7-2	TRBJ1-1	CASSFLRRTGGKGTEAFF
TRBV6-1	TRBJ2-7	CASSLSGTADEQYF
TRBV5-1	TRBJ2-1	CASSLAGSYNEQFF
TRBV10-1	TRBJ1-5	CASSEDNQPQHF
TRBV2	TRBJ1-4	CASRPTGGYEKLFF
TRBV18	TRBJ2-2	CASSSDSPYSTGELFF
TRBV4-2	TRBJ2-7	CASSLAGWNYEQYF
TRBV27	TRBJ1-5	CASSLRFNQPQHF